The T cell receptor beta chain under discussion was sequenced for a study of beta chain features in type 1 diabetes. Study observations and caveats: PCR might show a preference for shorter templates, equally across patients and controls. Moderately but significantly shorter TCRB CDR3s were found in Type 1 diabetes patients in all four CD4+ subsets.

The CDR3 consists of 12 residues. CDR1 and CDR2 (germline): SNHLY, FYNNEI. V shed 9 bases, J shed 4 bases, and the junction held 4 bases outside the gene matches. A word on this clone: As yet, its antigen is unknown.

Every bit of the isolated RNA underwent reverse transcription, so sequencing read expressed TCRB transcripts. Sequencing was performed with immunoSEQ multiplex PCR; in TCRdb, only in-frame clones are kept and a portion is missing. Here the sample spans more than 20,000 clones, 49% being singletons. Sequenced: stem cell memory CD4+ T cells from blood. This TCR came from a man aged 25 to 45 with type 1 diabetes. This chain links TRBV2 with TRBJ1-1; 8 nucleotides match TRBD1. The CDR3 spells CARTGVGTEAFF. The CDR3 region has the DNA TGTGCCAGGACAGGGGTCGGCACTGAAGCTTTCTTT.